These 7 T cell receptor beta chains were all obtained from the same sample, sequenced in a study of blood T cell repertoires in COVID-19. TCRdb's table, derived via immunoSEQ multiplex PCR, lists solely in-frame clones and lacks some. The top ten clones hold about 25% of a sample with some 38,000 clones, 90% of them seen once. The sample comprised peripheral blood. The source of these receptors is a man aged 55 to 70 with active or convalescent COVID-19.

V gene TRBV15 combines with J gene TRBJ1-3; possibly TRBD1 for D (5 bases). CDR3 size: 16 residues. V lost 0 bases and J lost 8, with 17 bases in between. The germline gives CDR1 LNHNV, CDR2 YYDKDF (reference sequence). CDR3: CATSRDLRGTVDTIYF. In DNA, the CDR3 is TGTGCCACCAGCAGAGATCTTAGAGGGACTGTGGACACCATATATTTT.

The chain recombines TRBV28 with TRBJ1-5; 7 nucleotides match TRBD1. Trimming cost V 6 bases and J 0 bases; bases outside gene matches: 11. The CDR3 extends over 17 amino acids. From germline, CDR1 is MDHEN and CDR2 SYDVKM. CDR3 nucleotides: TGTGCCAGCAGGACCCCGCAGGGACAGATTAGCAATCAGCCCCAGCATTTT. Protein: CASRTPQGQISNQPQHF. Based on the CDR3 plus reference TRBV28 and TRBJ1-5, the full variable domain is DVKVTQSSRYLVKRTGEKVFLECVQDMDHENMFWYRQDPGLGLRLIYFSYDVKMKEKGDIPEGYSVSREKKERFSLILESASTNQTSMYLCASRTPQGQISNQPQHFGDGTRLSIL.

The chain combines TRBV4-2 with TRBJ1-2; no clear D. Trimming pared 0 bases from V and 7 bases from J, leaving 15 bases between. The CDR3 loop spans 15 amino acids. Germline V gives CDR1 LGHNA, CDR2 YNFKEQ. Written as DNA, the CDR3 is TGTGCCAGCAGCCAAGAAGAACCGAGGCTGGTTGGCTACACCTTC. As protein: CASSQEEPRLVGYTF.

The chain recombines TRBV30 with TRBJ2-1, with D hard to call. Germline values: CDR1 GTSNPN, CDR2 SVGIG (reference sequence). The CDR3 is 16 amino acids. Trimming took 2 bases from V and 3 from J, leaving 17 bases between them. CDR3 sequence: CAWSNATPASYNEQFF. In DNA form, the CDR3 reads TGTGCCTGGAGTAATGCTACTCCCGCGAGCTACAATGAGCAGTTCTTC.

The chain recombines TRBV19 with TRBJ1-5; 10 nucleotides match TRBD1. In germline, CDR1 is LNHDA, CDR2 SQIVND (reference sequence). This CDR3 comprises 16 residues. Trimming took 5 bases from V and 9 from J; bases not matched to a gene: 13. The CDR3 DNA reads as TGTGCCAGTAGTTCCGGGGACAGGGGAGTCGGTCGGCCCCAGCATTTT. Amino acid sequence: CASSSGDRGVGRPQHF.

The chain has TRBV30 and TRBJ1-4; D call uncertain. The length of the CDR3 is 11 residues. Deletions cut 1 base from V and 7 bases from J, with 4 bases between. The germline CDR1 and CDR2 sequences are GTSNPN and SVGIG (reference sequence). In DNA form, the CDR3 reads TGTGCCTGGAGTGGAGTTGAAAAACTGTTTTTT. It specifies CAWSGVEKLFF.

The chain employs TRBV19 and TRBJ1-2; TRBD1 might be the D (5 bases). CDR3 length equals 15 residues. Per germline, CDR1 LNHDA and CDR2 SQIVND (reference sequence). Trimming stripped 4 bases from V and 1 base from J, with 13 bases between. In DNA form, the CDR3 reads TGTGCCAGTAGTACGCAGGGCAGTGGTAACTATGGCTACACCTTC. Amino acid sequence: CASSTQGSGNYGYTF.